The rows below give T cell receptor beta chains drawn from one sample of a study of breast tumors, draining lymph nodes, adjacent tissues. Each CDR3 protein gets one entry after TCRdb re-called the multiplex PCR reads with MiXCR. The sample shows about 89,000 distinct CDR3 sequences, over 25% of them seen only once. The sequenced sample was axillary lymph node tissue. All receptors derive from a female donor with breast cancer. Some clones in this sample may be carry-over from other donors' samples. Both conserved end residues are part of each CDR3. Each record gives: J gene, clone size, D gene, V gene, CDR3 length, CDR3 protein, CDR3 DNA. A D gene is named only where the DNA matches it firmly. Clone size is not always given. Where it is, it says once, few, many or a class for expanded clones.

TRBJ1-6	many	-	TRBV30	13	CAWSREYNSPLHF	TGTGCCTGGAGTAGGGAGTATAATTCACCCCTCCACTTT
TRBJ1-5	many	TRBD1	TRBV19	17	CASSIWGQLISNQPQHF	TGTGCCAGTAGTATATGGGGACAGTTGATTAGCAATCAGCCCCAGCATTTT
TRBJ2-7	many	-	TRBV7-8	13	CASSYRESYEQYF	TGTGCCAGCAGTTATCGGGAGAGCTACGAGCAGTACTTC
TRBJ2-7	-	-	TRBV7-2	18	CASSFYVGGGRGSYEQYF	TGTGCCAGCAGCTTCTATGTGGGAGGGGGCAGGGGTTCCTACGAGCAGTACTTC
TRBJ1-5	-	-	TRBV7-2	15	CASSLSPGPLTPHHF	TGTGCCAGCAGCTTATCGCCAGGGCCCCTGACGCCCCATCATTTT
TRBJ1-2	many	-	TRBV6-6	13	CASSHGTEVGYTF	TGTGCCAGCAGTCACGGGACCGAGGTTGGCTACACCTTC
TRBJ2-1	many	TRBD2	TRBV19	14	CASRIAGDYNEQFF	TGTGCCAGTAGGATAGCGGGAGACTACAATGAGCAGTTCTTC
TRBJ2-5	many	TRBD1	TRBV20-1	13	CSAREGGEETQYF	TGCAGTGCTAGAGAAGGGGGCGAAGAGACCCAGTACTTC
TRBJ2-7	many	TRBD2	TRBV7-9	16	CASSFGHSGSLYEQYF	TGTGCCAGCAGCTTTGGGCATAGCGGGAGTTTGTACGAGCAGTACTTC
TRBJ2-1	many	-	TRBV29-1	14	CSVEERASYNEQFF	TGCAGCGTTGAGGAGCGGGCCTCCTACAATGAGCAGTTCTTC
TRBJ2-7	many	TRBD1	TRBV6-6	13	CASRPGQAYEQYF	TGTGCCAGCAGACCGGGACAGGCATACGAGCAGTACTTC
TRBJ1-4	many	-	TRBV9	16	CASSLEPQTTNEKLFF	TGTGCCAGCAGCCTAGAACCACAGACAACTAATGAAAAACTGTTTTTT
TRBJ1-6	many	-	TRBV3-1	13	CASSRQTGFSLHF	TGTGCCAGCAGCCGCCAGACGGGTTTCTCCCTCCACTTT
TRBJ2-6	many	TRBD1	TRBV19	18	CASKTGQGLLSGANVLTF	TGTGCCAGTAAGACGGGACAGGGGCTATTATCTGGGGCCAACGTCCTGACTTTC
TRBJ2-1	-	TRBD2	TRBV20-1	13	CSAPGTSGDEQFF	TGCAGTGCCCCCGGGACTAGCGGGGATGAGCAGTTCTTC
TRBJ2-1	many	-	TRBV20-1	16	CSASESGSGSYNEQFF	TGCAGTGCTAGTGAGAGCGGGTCTGGCTCCTACAATGAGCAGTTCTTC
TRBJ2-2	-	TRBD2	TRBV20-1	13	CSAREASGGELFF	TGCAGTGCTAGAGAGGCTAGCGGGGGGGAGCTGTTTTTT
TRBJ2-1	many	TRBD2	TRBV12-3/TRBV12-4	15	CASTRSGRGDNEQFF	TGTGCCAGCACTAGAAGCGGGAGGGGTGACAATGAGCAGTTCTTC
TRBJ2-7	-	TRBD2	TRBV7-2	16	CASSSRTSGIRYEQYF	TGTGCCAGCAGCTCCAGGACTAGCGGGATAAGGTACGAGCAGTACTTC
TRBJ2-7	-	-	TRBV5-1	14	CASSPGVHPHEQYF	TGCGCCAGCAGCCCGGGAGTACATCCCCACGAGCAGTACTTC
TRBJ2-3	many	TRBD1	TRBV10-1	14	CASSQGARTDTQYF	TGCGCCAGCAGTCAGGGGGCACGCACAGATACGCAGTATTTT
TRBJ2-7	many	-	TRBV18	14	CASSPESVSYEQYF	TGTGCCAGCTCACCGGAGAGCGTCTCCTACGAGCAGTACTTC
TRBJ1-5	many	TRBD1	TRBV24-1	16	CATSEKNRGSTQPQHF	TGTGCCACCAGTGAAAAGAACAGGGGAAGTACTCAGCCCCAGCATTTT
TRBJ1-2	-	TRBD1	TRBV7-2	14	CASRTGGEAYGYTF	TGCGCCAGCCGGACAGGGGGCGAGGCCTATGGCTACACCTTC
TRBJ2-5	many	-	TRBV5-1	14	CASSLLPGQETQYF	TGCGCCAGCAGCTTGCTTCCAGGGCAAGAGACCCAGTACTTC
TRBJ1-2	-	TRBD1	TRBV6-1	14	CTSSLRTGGYGYTF	TGTACCAGCAGTCTACGGACAGGGGGCTATGGCTACACCTTC
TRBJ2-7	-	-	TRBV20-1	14	CSVGPPRGPPEQYF	TGCAGTGTCGGTCCTCCTAGGGGCCCCCCCGAGCAGTACTTC
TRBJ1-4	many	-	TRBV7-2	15	CASSRVGTANEKLFF	TGTGCCAGCAGCCGGGTCGGTACGGCAAATGAAAAACTGTTTTTT
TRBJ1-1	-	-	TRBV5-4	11	CASSLYREAFF	TGTGCCAGCAGCTTGTATAGGGAAGCTTTCTTT
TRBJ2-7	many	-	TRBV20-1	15	CSANEPGTLTYEQYF	TGCAGTGCTAATGAACCGGGAACTTTAACCTACGAGCAGTACTTC
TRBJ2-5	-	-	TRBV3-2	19	CASSRRDYQSHPSQETQYF	TGCGCCAGCAGCCGCCGGGACTACCAGTCACATCCCTCTCAAGAGACCCAGTACTTC
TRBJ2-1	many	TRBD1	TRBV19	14	CASSPTWTGDEQFF	TGTGCCAGTAGTCCGACTTGGACAGGGGATGAGCAGTTCTTC
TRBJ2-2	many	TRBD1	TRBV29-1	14	CSADRGSATGELFF	TGCAGCGCAGACAGGGGGTCGGCCACCGGGGAGCTGTTTTTT
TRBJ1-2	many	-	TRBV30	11	CAWSTGYGYTF	TGTGCCTGGAGTACAGGCTATGGCTACACCTTC
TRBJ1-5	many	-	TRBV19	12	CASRLFGQPQHF	TGTGCCAGTAGACTTTTCGGTCAGCCCCAGCATTTT
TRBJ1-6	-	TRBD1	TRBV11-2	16	CASGFGDRGLNSPLHF	TGTGCCAGCGGCTTCGGAGACAGGGGTCTTAATTCACCCCTCCACTTT
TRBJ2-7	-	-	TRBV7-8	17	CASSLDLPGHQQEPQYF	TGTGCCAGCAGCTTAGACTTGCCGGGACATCAACAAGAGCCCCAGTACTTC
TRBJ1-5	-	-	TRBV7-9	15	CASSRGQSSHQPQHF	TGTGCCAGCAGCCGAGGACAGTCTAGCCATCAGCCCCAGCACTTT
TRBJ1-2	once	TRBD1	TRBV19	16	CASSTSSGTGTYGYTF	TGTGCCAGTAGTACTTCTTCCGGGACAGGGACCTATGGCTACACCTTC
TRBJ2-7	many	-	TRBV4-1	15	CASSQEPRASYEQYF	TGCGCCAGCAGCCAAGAACCCAGGGCCTCCTACGAGCAGTACTTC
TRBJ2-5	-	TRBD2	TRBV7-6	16	CASSLLSSGAQETQYF	TGTGCCAGCAGCTTATTGTCTAGCGGGGCGCAAGAGACCCAGTACTTC
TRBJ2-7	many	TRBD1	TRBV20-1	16	CSARDPGTGAGYEQYF	TGCAGTGCTAGAGATCCTGGGACAGGGGCCGGCTACGAGCAGTACTTC
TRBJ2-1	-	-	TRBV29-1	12	CSVEDAGYEQFF	TGCAGCGTTGAAGATGCCGGTTATGAGCAGTTCTTC
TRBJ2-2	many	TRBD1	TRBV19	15	CASSVQGARTGELFF	TGTGCCAGTAGTGTTCAGGGGGCTCGTACCGGGGAGCTGTTTTTT
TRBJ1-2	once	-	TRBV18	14	CASSLGRDGHGYTF	TGTGCCAGCTCCCTGGGGAGGGATGGACATGGCTACACCTTC
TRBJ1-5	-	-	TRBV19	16	CATPRGTDYSNQPQHF	TGCGCCACTCCCCGCGGAACAGATTATAGCAATCAGCCCCAGCATTTT
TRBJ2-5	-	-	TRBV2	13	CASGRGHQETQYF	TGTGCCAGCGGGAGGGGGCACCAAGAGACCCAGTACTTC
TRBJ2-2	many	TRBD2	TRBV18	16	CASSPRSGLTGGELFF	TGTGCCAGCTCACCACGTAGCGGGCTCACAGGCGGGGAGCTGTTTTTT